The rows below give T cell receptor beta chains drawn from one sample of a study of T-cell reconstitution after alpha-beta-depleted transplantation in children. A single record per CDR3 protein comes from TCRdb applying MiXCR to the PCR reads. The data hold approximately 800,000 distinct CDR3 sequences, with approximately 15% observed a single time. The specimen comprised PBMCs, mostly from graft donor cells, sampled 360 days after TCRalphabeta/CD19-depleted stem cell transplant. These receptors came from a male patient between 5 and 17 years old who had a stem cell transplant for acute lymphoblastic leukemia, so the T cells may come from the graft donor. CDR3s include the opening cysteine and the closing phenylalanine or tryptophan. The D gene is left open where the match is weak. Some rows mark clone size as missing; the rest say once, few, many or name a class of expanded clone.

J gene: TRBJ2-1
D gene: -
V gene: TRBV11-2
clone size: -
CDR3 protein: CASSFRPRDPNNEQFF
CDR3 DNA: TGTGCCAGCAGCTTCAGACCGAGGGACCCCAACAATGAGCAGTTCTTC

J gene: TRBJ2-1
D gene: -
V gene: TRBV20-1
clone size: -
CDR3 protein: CSAHRGRRNEQFF
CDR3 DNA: TGCAGTGCCCACCGTGGAAGGAGGAATGAGCAGTTCTTC

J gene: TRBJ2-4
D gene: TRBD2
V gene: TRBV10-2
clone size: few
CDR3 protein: CASSAGTSGRNIQYF
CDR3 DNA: TGCGCCAGCAGTGCAGGGACTAGCGGGAGAAACATTCAGTACTTC

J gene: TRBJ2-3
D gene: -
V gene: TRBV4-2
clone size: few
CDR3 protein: CASSLTRGTLPTDTQYF
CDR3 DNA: TGTGCCAGCAGCCTCACACGCGGGACACTCCCCACAGATACGCAGTATTTT

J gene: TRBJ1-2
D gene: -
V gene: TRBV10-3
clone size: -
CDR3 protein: CAISEDRNYGYTF
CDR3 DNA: TGTGCCATCAGTGAGGACAGAAACTATGGCTACACCTTC

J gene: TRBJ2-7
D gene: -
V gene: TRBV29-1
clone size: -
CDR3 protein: CSVVDSGYEQYF
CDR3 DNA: TGCAGCGTCGTGGACAGTGGATACGAGCAGTACTTC

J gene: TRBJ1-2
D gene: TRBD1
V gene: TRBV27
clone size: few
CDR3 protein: CASSFAGGGYGYTF
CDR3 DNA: TGTGCCAGCAGTTTCGCAGGGGGAGGCTATGGCTACACCTTC

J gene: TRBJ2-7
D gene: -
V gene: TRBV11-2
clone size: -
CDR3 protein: CASSFLRDGIYEQYF
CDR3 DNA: TGTGCCAGCAGCTTCTTGAGGGACGGAATCTACGAGCAGTACTTC

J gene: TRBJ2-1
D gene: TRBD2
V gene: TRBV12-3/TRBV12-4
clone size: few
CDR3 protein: CASSLVAGGVYNEQFF
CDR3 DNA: TGTGCCAGCAGTTTAGTGGCGGGAGGTGTCTACAATGAGCAGTTCTTC

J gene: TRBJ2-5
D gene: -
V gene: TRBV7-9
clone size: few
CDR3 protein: CASSGRTYQETQYF
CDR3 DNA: TGTGCCAGCAGCGGCCGGACGTATCAAGAGACCCAGTACTTC

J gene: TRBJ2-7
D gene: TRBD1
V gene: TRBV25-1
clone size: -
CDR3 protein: CASRATTGGDYEQYF
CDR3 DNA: TGTGCCAGCAGGGCCACCACAGGGGGCGACTACGAGCAGTACTTC

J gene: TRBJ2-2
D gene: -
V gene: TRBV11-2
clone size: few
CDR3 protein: CASSSLSQPGELFF
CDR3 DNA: TGTGCCAGCAGCTCCCTGTCTCAACCCGGGGAGCTGTTTTTT

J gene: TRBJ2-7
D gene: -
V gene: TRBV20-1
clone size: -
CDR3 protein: CSARHLASYEQYF
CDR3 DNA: TGCAGTGCCCGACATCTTGCCTCCTACGAGCAGTACTTC

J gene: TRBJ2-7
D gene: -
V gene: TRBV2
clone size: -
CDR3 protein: CASSDLGGVTLSGEQYF
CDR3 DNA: TGTGCCAGCAGTGATTTGGGGGGAGTGACGCTGTCGGGCGAGCAGTACTTC

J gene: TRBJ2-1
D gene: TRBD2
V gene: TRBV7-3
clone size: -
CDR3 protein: CASGPGFFAGGPNEQFF
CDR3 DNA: TGTGCCAGCGGACCGGGATTCTTCGCGGGAGGGCCCAATGAGCAGTTCTTC

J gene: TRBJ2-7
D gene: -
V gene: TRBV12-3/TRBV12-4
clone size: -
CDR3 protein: CASSLAIGDYEQYF
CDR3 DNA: TGTGCCAGCAGTTTAGCGATAGGGGATTACGAGCAGTACTTC

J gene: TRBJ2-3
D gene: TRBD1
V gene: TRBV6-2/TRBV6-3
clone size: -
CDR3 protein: CASSYTGAADTQYF
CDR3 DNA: TGTGCCAGCAGTTACACAGGGGCAGCAGATACGCAGTATTTT